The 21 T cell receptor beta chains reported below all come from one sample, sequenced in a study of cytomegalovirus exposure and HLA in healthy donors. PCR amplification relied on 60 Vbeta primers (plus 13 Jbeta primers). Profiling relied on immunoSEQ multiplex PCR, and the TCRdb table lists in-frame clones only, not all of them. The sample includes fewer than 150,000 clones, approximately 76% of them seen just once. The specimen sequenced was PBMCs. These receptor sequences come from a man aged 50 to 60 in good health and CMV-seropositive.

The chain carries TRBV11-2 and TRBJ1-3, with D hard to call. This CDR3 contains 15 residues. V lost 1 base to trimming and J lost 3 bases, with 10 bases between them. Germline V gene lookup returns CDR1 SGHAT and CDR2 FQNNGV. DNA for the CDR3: TGTGCCAGCAGCTTAGCGACAATCCTTGGAAACACCATATATTTT. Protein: CASSLATILGNTIYF.

The CDR3 loop is CASSRTGGARDTQYF. The CDR3 DNA follows: TGTGCCAGCAGCCGTACGGGCGGGGCGAGAGATACGCAGTATTTT. The chain is built from TRBV7-2 and TRBJ2-3; TRBD2 is a possible D gene (6 bases). Per the germline V gene, CDR1 is SGHTA and CDR2 is FQGNSA. The CDR3 runs 15 residues. The V gene lost 5 bases and the J gene lost 5 bases, with 17 bases spanning the gap.

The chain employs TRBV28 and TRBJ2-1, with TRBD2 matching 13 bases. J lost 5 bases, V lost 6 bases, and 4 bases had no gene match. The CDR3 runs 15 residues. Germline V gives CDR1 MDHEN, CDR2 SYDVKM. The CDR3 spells CASSRTSGGDNEQFF. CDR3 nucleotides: TGTGCCAGCAGCCGTACTAGCGGGGGGGACAATGAGCAGTTCTTC. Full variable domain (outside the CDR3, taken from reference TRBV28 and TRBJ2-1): DVKVTQSSRYLVKRTGEKVFLECVQDMDHENMFWYRQDPGLGLRLIYFSYDVKMKEKGDIPEGYSVSREKKERFSLILESASTNQTSMYLCASSRTSGGDNEQFFGPGTRLTVL.

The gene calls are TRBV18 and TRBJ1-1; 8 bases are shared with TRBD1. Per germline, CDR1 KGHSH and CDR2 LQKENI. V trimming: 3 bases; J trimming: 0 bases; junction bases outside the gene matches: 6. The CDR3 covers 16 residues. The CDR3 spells CASSPRTGPLNTEAFF. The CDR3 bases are TGTGCCAGCTCACCCCGGACAGGGCCTTTGAACACTGAAGCTTTCTTT.

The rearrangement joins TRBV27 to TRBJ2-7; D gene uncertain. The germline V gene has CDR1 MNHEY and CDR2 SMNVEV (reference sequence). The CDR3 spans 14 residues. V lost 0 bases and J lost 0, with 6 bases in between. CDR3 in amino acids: CASSLSAGSYEQYF. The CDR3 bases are TGTGCCAGCAGTTTATCCGCAGGCTCCTACGAGCAGTACTTC.

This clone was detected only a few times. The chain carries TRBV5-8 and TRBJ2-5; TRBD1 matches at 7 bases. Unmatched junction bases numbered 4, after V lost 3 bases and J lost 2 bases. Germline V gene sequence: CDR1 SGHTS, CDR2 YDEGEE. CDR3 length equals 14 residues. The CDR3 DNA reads TGTGCCAGCAGCTATAGACAGGGTCAAGAGACCCAGTACTTC. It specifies CASSYRQGQETQYF.

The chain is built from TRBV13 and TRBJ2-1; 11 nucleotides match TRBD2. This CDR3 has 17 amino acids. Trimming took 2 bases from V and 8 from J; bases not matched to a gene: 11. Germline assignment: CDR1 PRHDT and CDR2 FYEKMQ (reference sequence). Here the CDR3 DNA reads TGTGCCAGCAGCTTACCCGCACTAGCGGGAGAGGGCGATGAGCAGTTCTTC. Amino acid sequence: CASSLPALAGEGDEQFF.

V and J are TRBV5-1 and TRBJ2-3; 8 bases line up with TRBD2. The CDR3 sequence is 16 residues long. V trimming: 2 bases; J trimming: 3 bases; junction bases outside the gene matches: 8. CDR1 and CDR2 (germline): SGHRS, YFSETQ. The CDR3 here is CASSFRSREGTDTQYF. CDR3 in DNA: TGCGCCAGCAGCTTCCGGTCTCGGGAGGGGACAGATACGCAGTATTTT.

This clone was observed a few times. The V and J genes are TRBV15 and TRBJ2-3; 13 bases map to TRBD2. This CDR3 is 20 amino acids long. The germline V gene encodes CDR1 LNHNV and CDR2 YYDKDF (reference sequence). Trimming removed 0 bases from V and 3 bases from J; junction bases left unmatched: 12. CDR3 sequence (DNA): TGTGCCACCAGCAGAGATGAATCAGTACTAGCGGGGGGGCAGACAGATACGCAGTATTTT. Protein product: CATSRDESVLAGGQTDTQYF. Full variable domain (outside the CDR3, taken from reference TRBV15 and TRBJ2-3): DAMVIQNPRYQVTQFGKPVTLSCSQTLNHNVMYWYQQKSSQAPKLLFHYYDKDFNNEADTPDNFQSRRPNTSFCFLDIRSPGLGDTAMYLCATSRDESVLAGGQTDTQYFGPGTRLTVL.

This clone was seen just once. CDR3: CASGGNTEAFF. CDR3 nucleotide sequence: TGTGCCTCTGGAGGGAACACTGAAGCTTTCTTT. This sequence joins TRBV2 and TRBJ1-1; D is uncertain. V shed 11 bases and J shed 1 base, with 8 bases lying between them. CDR1 SNHLY and CDR2 FYNNEI come from the germline V gene. The CDR3 runs to 11 residues.

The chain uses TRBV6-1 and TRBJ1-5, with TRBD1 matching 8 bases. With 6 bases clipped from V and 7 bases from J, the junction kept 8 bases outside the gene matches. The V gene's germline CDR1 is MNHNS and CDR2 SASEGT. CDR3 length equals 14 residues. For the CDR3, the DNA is TGTGCCAGCAGACTGGACAGGGCGAGACAGCCCCAGCATTTT. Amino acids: CASRLDRARQPQHF.

The CDR3 DNA is TGTGCCAGCAGCGCTGCCAGGGGGCGGGTTAATGAAAAACTGTTTTTT. Protein product: CASSAARGRVNEKLFF. The genes are TRBV7-9 and TRBJ1-4, with 8 nucleotides matching TRBD1. Germline V CDR1 and CDR2: SEHNR, FQNEAQ (reference sequence). The ends lost 5 bases at V and 4 bases at J; junction bases unmatched: 9. This CDR3 has 16 residues.

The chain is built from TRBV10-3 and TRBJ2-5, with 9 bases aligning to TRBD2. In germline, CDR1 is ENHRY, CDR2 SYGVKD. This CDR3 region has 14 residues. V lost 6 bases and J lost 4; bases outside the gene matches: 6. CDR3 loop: CAISGREGGETQYF. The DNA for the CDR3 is TGTGCCATCAGCGGGCGGGAGGGGGGAGAGACCCAGTACTTC.

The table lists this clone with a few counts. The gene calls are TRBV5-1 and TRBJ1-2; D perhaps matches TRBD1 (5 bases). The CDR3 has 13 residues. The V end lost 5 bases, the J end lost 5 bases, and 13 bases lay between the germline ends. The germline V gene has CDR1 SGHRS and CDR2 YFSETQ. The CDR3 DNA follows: TGCGCCAGCAGTATAACAGGAGAATATGGCTACACCTTC. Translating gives CASSITGEYGYTF.

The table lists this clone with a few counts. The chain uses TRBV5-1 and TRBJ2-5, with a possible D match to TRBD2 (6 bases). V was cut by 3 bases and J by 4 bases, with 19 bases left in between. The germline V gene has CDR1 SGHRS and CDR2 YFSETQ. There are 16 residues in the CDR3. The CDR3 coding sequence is TGCGCCAGCAGCTACTTGGAGGGGTTGGGAGGAGAGACCCAGTACTTC. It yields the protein CASSYLEGLGGETQYF.

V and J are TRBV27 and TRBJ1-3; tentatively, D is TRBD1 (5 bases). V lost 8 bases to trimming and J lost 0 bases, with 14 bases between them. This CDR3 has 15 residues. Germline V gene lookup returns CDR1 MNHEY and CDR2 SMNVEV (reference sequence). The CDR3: CASRGGSHSGNTIYF. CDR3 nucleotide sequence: TGTGCCAGCCGCGGGGGATCCCACTCTGGAAACACCATATATTTT.

The CDR3 here is CASSLEDRGQVEAFF. The DNA of the CDR3 is TGCGCCAGCAGCTTAGAAGACAGGGGGCAGGTTGAAGCTTTCTTT. The rearrangement joins TRBV5-1 to TRBJ1-1; 10 nucleotides agree with TRBD1. The V gene end was trimmed by 2 bases and the J gene end by 7 bases; junction bases not matched to a gene: 8. Germline V gene lookup returns CDR1 SGHRS and CDR2 YFSETQ. CDR3 length: 15 amino acids.

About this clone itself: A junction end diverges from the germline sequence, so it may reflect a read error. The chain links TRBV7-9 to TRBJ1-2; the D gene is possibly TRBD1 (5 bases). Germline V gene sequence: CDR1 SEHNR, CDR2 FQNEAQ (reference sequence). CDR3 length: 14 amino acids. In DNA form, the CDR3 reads TGTTCCAGCAGCTTAGATCCCAGGGTTCGCGGCTACACCTTC. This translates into CSSSLDPRVRGYTF.

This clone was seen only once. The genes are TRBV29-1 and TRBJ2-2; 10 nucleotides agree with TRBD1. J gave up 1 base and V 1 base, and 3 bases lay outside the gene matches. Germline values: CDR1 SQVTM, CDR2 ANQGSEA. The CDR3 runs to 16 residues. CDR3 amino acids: CSVEAGTGVNTGELFF. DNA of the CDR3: TGCAGCGTTGAAGCTGGGACAGGGGTGAACACCGGGGAGCTGTTTTTT.

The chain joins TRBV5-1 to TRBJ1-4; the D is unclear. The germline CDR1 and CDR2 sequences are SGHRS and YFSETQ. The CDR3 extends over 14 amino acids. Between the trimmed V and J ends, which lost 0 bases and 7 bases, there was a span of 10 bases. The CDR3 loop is CASSLDRGSEKLFF. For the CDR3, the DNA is TGCGCCAGCAGCTTGGATCGGGGAAGTGAAAAACTGTTTTTT.

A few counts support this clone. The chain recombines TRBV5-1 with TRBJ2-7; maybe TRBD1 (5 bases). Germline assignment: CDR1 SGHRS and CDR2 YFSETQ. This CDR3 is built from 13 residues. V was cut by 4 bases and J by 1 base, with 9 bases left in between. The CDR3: CASSPTESYEQYF. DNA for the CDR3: TGCGCCAGCAGCCCGACAGAGTCCTACGAGCAGTACTTC.